Described below is a single TCR beta chain sequence and its context. The data were obtained in a study of blood T cell repertoires in COVID-19. Sequenced by immunoSEQ multiplex PCR; TCRdb stores in-frame clones only, minus some. The sample includes approximately 250,000 clones, around 84% of them seen just once. The CDR3 is 14 amino acids. V lost 2 bases to trimming and J lost 8 bases; unmatched junction nucleotides: 5. Germline V gene lookup returns CDR1 KGHSH and CDR2 LQKENI. The rearrangement joins TRBV18 to TRBJ2-5; 10 bases fit TRBD2. The sample was peripheral blood. The clonotype comes from a man between 60 and 70 years old with acute or convalescent COVID-19. CDR3 in amino acids: CASSPDLAGVTQYF. The CDR3 coding sequence is TGTGCCAGCTCACCAGATCTAGCGGGAGTCACCCAGTACTTC.